This T cell receptor (beta chain) was captured in a study of T cell changes during pregnancy in multiple sclerosis. Repertoires were generated with immunoSEQ multiplex PCR, while TCRdb's copy carries only in-frame clones and drops some. This table holds some 20,000 clones, 86% found once. J was trimmed by 2 bases and V by 6 bases; bases with no gene match: 7. This CDR3 is built from 15 residues. Per the germline V gene, CDR1 is MDHEN and CDR2 is SYDVKM. The sequences come from CD4+ T cells from peripheral blood mononuclear cells, collected in the first trimester of pregnancy. This clonotype was sampled from a female donor in good health, enrolled as a control in a pregnancy study. V and J are TRBV28 and TRBJ2-1; TRBD2 matches at 7 bases. This CDR3 is CASSPGGWAYNEQFF. For the CDR3, the DNA is TGTGCCAGCAGCCCCGGGGGGTGGGCCTACAATGAGCAGTTCTTC.